Described below is a single T cell receptor (beta chain) sequence and its context. Antigen unknown. This record belongs to a study of CXCR3-negative and CXCR3-positive naive CD8 T cells. Study outcomes and limitations: Compared with CXCR3-negative naive cells, CXCR3-positive naive cells showed more hydrophobic TRB CDR3s. With respect to TRBV-TRBJ usage, naive CXCR3-negative and CXCR3-positive cells were similar; memory differed. Surface CD5 matched across naive subsets, and TRB CDR3 properties served to infer TCR strength.

Libraries of TRB cDNA were made by 5' RACE and carried UMIs. Reprocessing the 5' RACE reads, TCRdb reports a single entry for every CDR3 protein and omits DNA. The sample table sets out 120,000 or so distinct CDR3 sequences. Phenotypically, naive CD8+ T cells corresponded to CD45RO-CCR7+CD27+CD95-. This CDR3 has 16 residues. Germline V gives CDR1 SGDLS, CDR2 YYNGEE. The specimen sequenced was naive CXCR3+ CD8+ T cells from blood. Subset indicated: CD45RO-CCR7+CD27+CD95- naive CD8+ T cells expressing CXCR3 (TNR3+). The TCR was taken from a human donor in good health. Some clones in this sample may be carry-over from other donors' samples. This sequence joins TRBV9 and TRBJ1-1; there is no DNA to check the TCRdb D call of TRBD1. CDR3: CASSVPDRGASTEAFF.